The clone carrying this T cell receptor (beta chain) was detected a few times. V shed 1 base and J shed 6 bases, with 15 bases lying between them. The germline gives CDR1 MGHDK, CDR2 SYGVNS. This CDR3 has 15 amino acids. Libraries were prepared by immunoSEQ multiplex PCR; TCRdb keeps only in-frame clonotypes and omits some of them. The table includes about 41,000 clones, about four fifths detected once. These data are taken from a study of blood T cell repertoires in COVID-19. This sequence was found in an older woman with acute or convalescent COVID-19. The material sequenced was peripheral blood. The chain employs TRBV25-1 and TRBJ1-1, with D perhaps matching TRBD1 (6 bases). The CDR3 region is CASSEFQGRGAEAFF. CDR3 nucleotide sequence: TGTGCCAGCAGTGAATTTCAGGGGAGGGGGGCTGAAGCTTTCTTT.